These 10 T cell receptor beta chains originate from one sample sequenced in a study of blood T cell repertoires in COVID-19. Measured with immunoSEQ multiplex PCR; TCRdb has only the in-frame clones, and not every one. Among fewer than 200,000 clones listed, around 87% were seen once. The sequencing sample was made of peripheral blood. Every receptor here comes from a man aged 40-49 years with active or convalescent COVID-19.

This clone has only a few counts. This sequence joins TRBV30 and TRBJ1-1; 9 bases are shared with TRBD1. The V gene end was trimmed by 6 bases and the J gene end by 5 bases; junction bases not matched to a gene: 7. This CDR3 comprises 13 residues. Germline CDR1 and CDR2: GTSNPN and SVGIG (reference sequence). CDR3 bases: TGTGCCTGTTTAATACAGGGGGCTACTGAAGCTTTCTTT. Protein sequence: CACLIQGATEAFF.

This rearrangement joins TRBV28 to TRBJ1-2; D perhaps matches TRBD1 (5 bases). CDR3 length: 14 residues. CDR1 MDHEN and CDR2 SYDVKM come from the germline V gene. V was trimmed by 8 bases and J by 4 bases, leaving 17 bases between them. CDR3 protein: CASLTSGLGYGYTF. The CDR3 bases are TGTGCCAGCCTTACCTCAGGGCTGGGCTATGGCTACACCTTC.

This clone was picked up a small number of times. The V and J genes are TRBV27 and TRBJ1-5; the D gene is possibly TRBD1 (5 bases). Germline V gene data show CDR1 as MNHEY and CDR2 as SMNVEV (reference sequence). Trimming pared 2 bases from V and 3 bases from J, leaving 11 bases between. This CDR3 contains 15 residues. The CDR3 sequence is CASSLKGEVNQPQHF. CDR3 nucleotide sequence: TGTGCCAGCAGTTTAAAAGGGGAGGTCAATCAGCCCCAGCATTTT.

This chain joins TRBV28 and TRBJ2-3, with 8 bases identical to TRBD2. V lost 6 bases to trimming and J lost 7 bases; unmatched junction nucleotides: 9. This CDR3 has 14 residues. CDR1 is MDHEN and CDR2 is SYDVKM in the germline V gene. The CDR3 nucleotides are TGTGCCAGCAGCTCCGGGGGGGACCGGTATACGCAGTATTTT. This translates into CASSSGGDRYTQYF.

This clone has just one count. The CDR3 DNA reads TGTGCCAGCAGCTTAGCGACAGGGGATTGGAACATTCAGTACTTC. This sequence encodes CASSLATGDWNIQYF. This chain links TRBV7-9 with TRBJ2-4; 8 nucleotides agree with TRBD1. The V gene's germline CDR1 is SEHNR and CDR2 FQNEAQ (reference sequence). The CDR3 extends over 15 amino acids. The ends lost 0 bases at V and 7 bases at J; junction bases unmatched: 5.

The chain couples TRBV6-1 to TRBJ2-1; TRBD2 aligns across 11 bases. The CDR3 consists of 16 residues. Germline-derived CDR1 and CDR2 are MNHNS and SASEGT. V lost 4 bases and J lost 3; bases outside the gene matches: 5. CDR3 protein: CASSVASGGHYNEQFF. The CDR3 nucleotides are TGTGCCAGCAGTGTGGCTAGCGGGGGGCACTACAATGAGCAGTTCTTC.

This sequence joins TRBV3-1 (or the pseudogene TRBV3-2) and TRBJ2-3; 10 bases fit TRBD2. Germline CDR1 and CDR2: LGHDT and YNNKEL (reference sequence). Trimming removed 6 bases from V and 6 bases from J; junction bases left unmatched: 9. The CDR3 contains 15 residues. The CDR3 nucleotides are TGTGCCAGCAGACCGAGCGGGGGGGCAGGGGATACGCAGTATTTT. Its translation is CASRPSGGAGDTQYF.

This rearrangement joins TRBV6-7 to TRBJ1-5, with a tentative D call TRBD1 (6 bases). TRBV6-7 is filed as an ORF, its function uncertain. This CDR3 spans 13 amino acids. With 5 bases removed from V and 5 bases from J, the gap between germline ends came to 10 bases. The DNA of the CDR3 is TGTGCCAGCAGTCAGGGGTGGGATCAGCCCCAGCATTTT. As protein: CASSQGWDQPQHF.

V usage is TRBV28 and J usage is TRBJ2-1, with D tentatively TRBD2 (6 bases). The CDR3 has 14 residues. CDR1 and CDR2 from the germline V gene are MDHEN and SYDVKM. The V and J ends lost 5 bases and 3 bases respectively, with 11 bases between them. CDR3 loop: CASSTWRGYNEQFF. The CDR3, as DNA: TGTGCCAGCAGTACTTGGCGGGGCTACAATGAGCAGTTCTTC.

The V call is TRBV30, the J call TRBJ2-7; maybe TRBD1 (6 bases). The CDR3 has 12 amino acids. Germline-derived CDR1 and CDR2 are GTSNPN and SVGIG (reference sequence). The V end lost 6 bases, the J end lost 1 base, and 10 bases lay between the germline ends. The CDR3 loop reads CACGQYSYEQYF. CDR3 in DNA: TGTGCCTGCGGACAGTATTCCTACGAGCAGTACTTC. The full variable domain, its missing parts supplied by reference TRBV30 and TRBJ2-7, is SQTIHQWPATLVQPVGSPLSLECTVEGTSNPNLYWYRQAAGRGLQLLFYSVGIGQISSEVPQNLSASRPQDRQFILSSKKLLLSDSGFYLCACGQYSYEQYFGPGTRLTVT.